The sequence of this T cell receptor beta chain was determined in a study of spatial heterogeneity in lung cancer. Study context: There were consistently more beta-chain sequences detected than alpha-chain sequences.

Single TCR cDNA molecules each had their own unique molecular identifier. TCRdb redid the calling of the 5' RACE reads with MiXCR, one entry per CDR3 protein. There are fewer than 18,000 distinct CDR3 sequences in the sample; 3.6% occur only once, and 9.8% lies in the top ten. In this sample, this clonotype turned up many times. This beta chain came through as a stray read in a library set up for alpha chains, and its size says little. The CDR3 extends over 15 amino acids. The germline V and J ends were trimmed by 0 bases and 1 base, with 10 bases remaining between them. In germline, CDR1 is SGHRS, CDR2 YFSETQ. Stated time point: sample taken at primary tumor resection. Untreated early-stage non-small cell lung cancer patients, around 70 in total, were the donors. Unsorted samples of tumor, nontumor lung or frozen PBMC had their whole RNA sequenced.

The sequencing used normal lung tissue next to the tumor, collected at surgery. The rearrangement uses TRBV5-1 and TRBJ1-1; D not certain. This sequence originates from a male donor with early-stage non-small cell lung cancer. Here the CDR3 reads CASSLGLGRNTEAFF. CDR3 bases: TGCGCCAGCAGCTTGGGGCTGGGGAGGAACACTGAAGCTTTCTTT.